The sequence of this TCR beta chain was determined in a study of blood T cell repertoires in COVID-19. Study details: Sites across the United States, Italy and Spain contributed samples from acute and convalescent COVID-19.

This clone was observed a few times. In the source study's methods: Amplifying reference gene primers gave estimates of nucleated cell counts. Data came from immunoSEQ multiplex PCR; TCRdb stores just in-frame clones and leaves some out. V and J calls and clone size are copied from that table; D and trimming were computed from the DNA. The data show approximately 200,000 clones, roughly four fifths seen once. The V end was cut by 3 bases, the J end by 3 bases, with 11 bases between. Germline V gene lookup returns CDR1 SEHNR and CDR2 FQNEAQ (reference sequence). This CDR3 is 14 amino acids long. Sequencing was done on a sample of PBMCs or T cells enriched from blood (not recorded which). This sequence joins TRBV7-9 and TRBJ1-2; D remains ambiguous. The receptor was isolated from a man between 35 and 55 years old who had recovered from COVID-19. The CDR3, as DNA: TGTGCCAGCAGCTTCCTAAAAGGAGACTATGGCTACACCTTC. Translation gives CASSFLKGDYGYTF.